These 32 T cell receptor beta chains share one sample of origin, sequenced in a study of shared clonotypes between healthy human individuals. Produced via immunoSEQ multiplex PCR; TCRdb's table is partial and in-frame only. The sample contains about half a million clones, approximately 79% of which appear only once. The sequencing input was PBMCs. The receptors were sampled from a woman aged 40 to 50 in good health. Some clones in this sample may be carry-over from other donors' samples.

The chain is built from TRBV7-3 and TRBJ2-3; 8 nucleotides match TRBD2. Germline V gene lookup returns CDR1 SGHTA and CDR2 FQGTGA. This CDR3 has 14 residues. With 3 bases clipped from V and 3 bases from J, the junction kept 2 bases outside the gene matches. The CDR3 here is CASSLREATDTQYF. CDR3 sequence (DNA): TGTGCCAGCAGCTTGCGGGAGGCAACAGATACGCAGTATTTT.

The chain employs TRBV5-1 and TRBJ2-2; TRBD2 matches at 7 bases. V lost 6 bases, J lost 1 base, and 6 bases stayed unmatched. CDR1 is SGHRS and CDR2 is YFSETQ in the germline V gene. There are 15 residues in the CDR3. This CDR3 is CASTAGLENTGELFF. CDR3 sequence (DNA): TGCGCCAGCACGGCAGGACTAGAGAACACCGGGGAGCTGTTTTTT.

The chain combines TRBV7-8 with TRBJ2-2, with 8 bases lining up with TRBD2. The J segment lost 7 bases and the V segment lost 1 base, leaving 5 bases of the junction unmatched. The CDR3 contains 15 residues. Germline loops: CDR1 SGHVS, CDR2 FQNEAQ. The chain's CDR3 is CASSLEGLVDGELFF. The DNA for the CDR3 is TGTGCCAGCAGCTTAGAGGGACTAGTTGACGGGGAGCTGTTTTTT.

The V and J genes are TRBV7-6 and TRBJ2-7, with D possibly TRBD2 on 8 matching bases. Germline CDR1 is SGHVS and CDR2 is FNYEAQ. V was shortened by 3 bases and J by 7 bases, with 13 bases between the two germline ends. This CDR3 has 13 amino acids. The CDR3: CASSLTGTREQYF. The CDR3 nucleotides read TGTGCCAGCAGCTTGACAGGGACTAGAGAGCAGTACTTC. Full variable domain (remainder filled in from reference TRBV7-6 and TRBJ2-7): GAGVSQSPRYKVTKRGQDVALRCDPISGHVSLYWYRQALGQGPEFLTYFNYEAQQDKSGLPNDRFSAERPEGSISTLTIQRTEQRDSAMYRCASSLTGTREQYFGPGTRLTVT.

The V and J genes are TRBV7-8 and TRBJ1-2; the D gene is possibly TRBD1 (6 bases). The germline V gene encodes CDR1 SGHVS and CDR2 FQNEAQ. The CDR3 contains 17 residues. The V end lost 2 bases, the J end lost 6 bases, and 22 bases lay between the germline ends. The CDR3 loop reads CASSLRPGQKFADGYTF. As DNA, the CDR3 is TGTGCCAGCAGCTTACGCCCGGGACAAAAGTTCGCGGATGGCTACACCTTC.

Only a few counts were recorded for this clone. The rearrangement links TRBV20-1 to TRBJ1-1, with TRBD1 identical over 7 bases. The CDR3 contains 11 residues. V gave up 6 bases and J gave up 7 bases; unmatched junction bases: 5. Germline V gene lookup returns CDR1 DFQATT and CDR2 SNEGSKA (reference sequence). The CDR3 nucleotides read TGCAGTGCACCGGGACAGATTGAAGCTTTCTTT. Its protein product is CSAPGQIEAFF.

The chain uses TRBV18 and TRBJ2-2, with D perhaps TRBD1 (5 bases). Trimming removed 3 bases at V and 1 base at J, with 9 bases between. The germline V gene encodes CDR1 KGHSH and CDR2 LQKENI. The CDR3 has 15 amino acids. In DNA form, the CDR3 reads TGTGCCAGCTCACCCCTCCAGGGGAACACCGGGGAGCTGTTTTTT. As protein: CASSPLQGNTGELFF.

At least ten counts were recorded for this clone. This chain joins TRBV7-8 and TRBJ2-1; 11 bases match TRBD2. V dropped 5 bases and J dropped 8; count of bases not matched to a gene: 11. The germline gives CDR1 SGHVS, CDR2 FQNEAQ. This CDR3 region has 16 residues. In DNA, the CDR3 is TGTGCCAGCAGCCCCGTGTATGGACTAGCGGGCCATGAGCAGTTCTTC. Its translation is CASSPVYGLAGHEQFF.

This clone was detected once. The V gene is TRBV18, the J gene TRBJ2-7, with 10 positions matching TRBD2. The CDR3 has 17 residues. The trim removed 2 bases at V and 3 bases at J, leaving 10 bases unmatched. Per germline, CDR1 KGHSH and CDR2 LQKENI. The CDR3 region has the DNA TGTGCCAGCTCACCAAATGCGTTGGCTAGCGGGAGCTACGAGCAGTACTTC. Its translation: CASSPNALASGSYEQYF.

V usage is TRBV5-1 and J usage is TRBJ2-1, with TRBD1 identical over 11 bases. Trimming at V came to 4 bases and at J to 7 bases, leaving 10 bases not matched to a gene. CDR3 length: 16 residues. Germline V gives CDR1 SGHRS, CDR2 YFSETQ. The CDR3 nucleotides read TGCGCCAGCAGCAGCCACGGACAGGGGGCAGGAAATGAGCAGTTCTTC. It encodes CASSSHGQGAGNEQFF.

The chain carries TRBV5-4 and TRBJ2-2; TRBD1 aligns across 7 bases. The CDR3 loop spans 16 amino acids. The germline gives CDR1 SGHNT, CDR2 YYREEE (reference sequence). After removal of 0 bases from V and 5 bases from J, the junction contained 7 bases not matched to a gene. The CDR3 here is CASSLGGGYGTGELFF. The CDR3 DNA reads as TGTGCCAGCAGCTTGGGAGGGGGCTATGGGACCGGGGAGCTGTTTTTT.

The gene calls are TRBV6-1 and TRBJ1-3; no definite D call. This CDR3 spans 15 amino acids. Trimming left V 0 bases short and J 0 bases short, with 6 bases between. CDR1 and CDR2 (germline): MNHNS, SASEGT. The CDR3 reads CASSEAPASGNTIYF. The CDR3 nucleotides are TGTGCCAGCAGTGAAGCGCCAGCCTCTGGAAACACCATATATTTT.

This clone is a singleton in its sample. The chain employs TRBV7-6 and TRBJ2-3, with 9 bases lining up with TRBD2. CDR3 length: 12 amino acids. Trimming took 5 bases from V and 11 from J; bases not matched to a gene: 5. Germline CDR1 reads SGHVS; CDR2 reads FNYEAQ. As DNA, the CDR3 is TGTGCCAGCAGCAGTAGCGGGAGAGGGCAGTATTTT. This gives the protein CASSSSGRGQYF.

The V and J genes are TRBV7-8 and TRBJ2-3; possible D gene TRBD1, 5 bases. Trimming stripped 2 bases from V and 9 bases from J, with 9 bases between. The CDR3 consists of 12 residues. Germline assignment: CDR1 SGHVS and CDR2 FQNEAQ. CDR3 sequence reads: CASSLPQGTQYF. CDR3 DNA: TGTGCCAGCAGCTTACCCCAGGGAACGCAGTATTTT.

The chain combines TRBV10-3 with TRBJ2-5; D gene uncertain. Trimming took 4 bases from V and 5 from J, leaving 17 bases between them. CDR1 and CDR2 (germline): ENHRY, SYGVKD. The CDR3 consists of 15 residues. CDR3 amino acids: CAISGGRMKMETQYF. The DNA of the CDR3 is TGTGCCATCAGTGGAGGTCGAATGAAGATGGAGACCCAGTACTTC.

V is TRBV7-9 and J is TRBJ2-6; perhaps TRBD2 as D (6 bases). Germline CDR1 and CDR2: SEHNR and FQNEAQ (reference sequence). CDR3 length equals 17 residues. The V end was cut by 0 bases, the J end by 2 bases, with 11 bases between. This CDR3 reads CASSLAIGGAGANVLTF. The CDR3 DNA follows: TGTGCCAGCAGCTTAGCGATAGGCGGGGCTGGGGCCAACGTCCTGACTTTC.

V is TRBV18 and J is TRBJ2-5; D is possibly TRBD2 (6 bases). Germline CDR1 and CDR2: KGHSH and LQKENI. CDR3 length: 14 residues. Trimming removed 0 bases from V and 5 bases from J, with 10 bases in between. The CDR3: CASSPPISGETQYF. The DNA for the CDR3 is TGTGCCAGCTCACCACCGATTAGCGGTGAGACCCAGTACTTC.

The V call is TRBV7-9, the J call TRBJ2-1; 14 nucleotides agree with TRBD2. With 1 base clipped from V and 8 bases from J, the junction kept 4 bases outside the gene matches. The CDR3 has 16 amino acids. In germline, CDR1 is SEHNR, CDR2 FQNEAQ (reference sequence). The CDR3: CASSLVGTSGRDEQFF. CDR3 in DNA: TGTGCCAGCAGCTTAGTAGGGACTAGCGGGAGAGATGAGCAGTTCTTC.

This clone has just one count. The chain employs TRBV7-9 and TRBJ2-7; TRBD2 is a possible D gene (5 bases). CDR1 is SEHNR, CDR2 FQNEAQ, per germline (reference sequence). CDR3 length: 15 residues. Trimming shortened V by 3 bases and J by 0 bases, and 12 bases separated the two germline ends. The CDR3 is CASSFSAGSSYEQYF. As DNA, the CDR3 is TGTGCCAGCAGCTTCTCGGCGGGTAGCTCCTACGAGCAGTACTTC.

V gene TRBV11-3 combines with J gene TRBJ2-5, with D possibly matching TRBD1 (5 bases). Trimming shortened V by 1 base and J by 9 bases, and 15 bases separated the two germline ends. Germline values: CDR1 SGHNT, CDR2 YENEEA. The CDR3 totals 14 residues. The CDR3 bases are TGTGCCAGCAGCTTAGGGCTCTTTTTAGGGGCCCAGTACTTC. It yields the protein CASSLGLFLGAQYF.

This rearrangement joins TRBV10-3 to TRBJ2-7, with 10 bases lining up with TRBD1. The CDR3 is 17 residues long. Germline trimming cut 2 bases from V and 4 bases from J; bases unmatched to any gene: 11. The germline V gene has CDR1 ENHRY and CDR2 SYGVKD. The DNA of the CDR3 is TGTGCCATCAGTGAGAGCGTGTGGGACAGGGGAAGGTACGAGCAGTACTTC. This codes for CAISESVWDRGRYEQYF.

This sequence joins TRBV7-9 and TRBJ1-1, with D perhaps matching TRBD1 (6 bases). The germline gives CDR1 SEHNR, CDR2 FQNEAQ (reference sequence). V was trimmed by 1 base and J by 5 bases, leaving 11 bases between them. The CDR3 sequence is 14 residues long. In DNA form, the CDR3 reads TGTGCCAGCAGCTTAGGCAGGGGAGGAACTGAAGCTTTCTTT. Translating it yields CASSLGRGGTEAFF.

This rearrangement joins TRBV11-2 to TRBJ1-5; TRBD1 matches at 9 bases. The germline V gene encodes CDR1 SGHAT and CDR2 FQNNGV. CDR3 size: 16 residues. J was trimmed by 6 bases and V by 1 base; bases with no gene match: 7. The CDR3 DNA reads TGTGCCAGCAGCTTAGGGGACAGGGTTACTGGTCAGCCCCAGCATTTT. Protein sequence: CASSLGDRVTGQPQHF. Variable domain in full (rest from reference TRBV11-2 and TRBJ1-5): EAGVAQSPRYKIIEKRQSVAFWCNPISGHATLYWYQQILGQGPKLLIQFQNNGVVDDSQLPKDRFSAERLKGVDSTLKIQPAKLEDSAVYLCASSLGDRVTGQPQHFGDGTRLSIL.

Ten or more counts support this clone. CDR3 sequence: CASSGTAMNTEAFF. In DNA, the CDR3 is TGTGCCAGCAGTGGGACAGCCATGAACACTGAAGCTTTCTTT. This sequence joins TRBV27 and TRBJ1-1, with 7 bases matching TRBD1. The CDR3 consists of 14 residues. Germline assignment: CDR1 MNHEY and CDR2 SMNVEV (reference sequence). J was trimmed by 0 bases and V by 5 bases; bases with no gene match: 3.

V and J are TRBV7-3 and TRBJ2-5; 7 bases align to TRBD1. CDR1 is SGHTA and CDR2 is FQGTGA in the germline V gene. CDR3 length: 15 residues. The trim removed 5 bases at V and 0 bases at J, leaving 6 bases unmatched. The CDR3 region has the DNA TGTGCCAGCAGCCCCTCGGGACAGCACCAAGAGACCCAGTACTTC. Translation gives CASSPSGQHQETQYF.

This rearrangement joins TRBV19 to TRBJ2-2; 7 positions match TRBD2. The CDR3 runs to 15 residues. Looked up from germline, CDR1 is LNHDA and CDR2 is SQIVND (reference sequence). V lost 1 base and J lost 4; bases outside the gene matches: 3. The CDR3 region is CASSIVTGGTGELFF. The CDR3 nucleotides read TGTGCCAGTAGTATAGTGACGGGGGGCACCGGGGAGCTGTTTTTT.

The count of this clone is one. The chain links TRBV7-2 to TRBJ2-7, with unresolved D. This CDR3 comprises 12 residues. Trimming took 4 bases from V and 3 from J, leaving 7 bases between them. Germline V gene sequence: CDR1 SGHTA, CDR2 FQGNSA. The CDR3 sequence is CASSSSYYEQYF. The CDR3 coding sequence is TGTGCCAGCAGCTCAAGCTACTACGAGCAGTACTTC.

The CDR3 DNA reads TGTGCCAGCAGTGTTTCGGGTCAGTTACTGGATACGCAGTATTTT. Residues: CASSVSGQLLDTQYF. This chain uses TRBV2 with TRBJ2-3, with D uncertain. The V and J ends lost 4 bases and 6 bases respectively, with 17 bases between them. CDR3 length: 15 residues. Germline lookup yields CDR1 SNHLY and CDR2 FYNNEI.

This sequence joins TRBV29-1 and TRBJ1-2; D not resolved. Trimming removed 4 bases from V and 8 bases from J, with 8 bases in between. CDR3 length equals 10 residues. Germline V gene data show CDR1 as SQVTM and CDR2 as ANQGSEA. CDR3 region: CSVAEEGYTF. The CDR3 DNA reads TGCAGCGTTGCCGAAGAGGGCTACACCTTC.

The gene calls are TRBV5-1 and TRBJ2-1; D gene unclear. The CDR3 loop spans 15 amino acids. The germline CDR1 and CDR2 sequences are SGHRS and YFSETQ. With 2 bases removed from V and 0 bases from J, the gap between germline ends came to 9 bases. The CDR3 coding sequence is TGCGCCAGCAGCTTTCATAAGAGCTCCTACAATGAGCAGTTCTTC. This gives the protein CASSFHKSSYNEQFF.

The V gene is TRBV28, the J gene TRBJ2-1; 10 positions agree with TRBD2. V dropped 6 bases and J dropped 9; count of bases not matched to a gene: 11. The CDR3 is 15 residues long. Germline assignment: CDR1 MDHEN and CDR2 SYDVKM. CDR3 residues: CASRPTSGIVSEQFF. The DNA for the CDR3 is TGTGCCAGCAGGCCAACTAGCGGGATCGTCAGTGAGCAGTTCTTC.

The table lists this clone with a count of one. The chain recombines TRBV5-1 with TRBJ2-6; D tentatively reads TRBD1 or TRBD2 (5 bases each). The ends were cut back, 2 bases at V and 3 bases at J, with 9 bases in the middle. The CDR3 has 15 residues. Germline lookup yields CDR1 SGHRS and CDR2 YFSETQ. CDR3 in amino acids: CASSFAGSGANVLTF. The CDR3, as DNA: TGCGCCAGCAGCTTCGCAGGGAGTGGGGCCAACGTCCTGACTTTC.